This TCR beta chain was profiled in a study of cytomegalovirus exposure and HLA in healthy donors. V lost 4 bases, J lost 9 bases, and 7 bases lay in between. Per germline, CDR1 SGHDN and CDR2 FVKESK. CDR3 size: 11 residues. With 60 Vbeta and 13 Jbeta primers, the PCR was carried out. TCRdb's copy holds only in-frame clones and misses some; the assay was immunoSEQ multiplex PCR. The sample yields 64,000 or so clones, less than 75% seen once. Study conclusions and caveats: The classifier, whose performance was assessed in both the original and validation cohorts, reportedly diagnosed cytomegalovirus status with high specificity and sensitivity.

As regards this clone: Its antigen is unknown.

The sequence was obtained from a man in his forties or fifties in good health and CMV-seropositive. The genes are TRBV14 and TRBJ2-4, with D perhaps matching TRBD2 (5 bases). The sequencing sample was made of PBMCs. In DNA form, the CDR3 reads TGTGCCAGCAGCCCCGGAGGCATTCAGTACTTC. Encoded protein: CASSPGGIQYF. Based on the CDR3 plus reference TRBV14 and TRBJ2-4, the full variable domain is EAGVTQFPSHSVIEKGQTVTLRCDPISGHDNLYWYRRVMGKEIKFLLHFVKESKQDESGMPNNRFLAERTGGTYSTLKVQPAELEDSGVYFCASSPGGIQYFGAGTRLSVL.